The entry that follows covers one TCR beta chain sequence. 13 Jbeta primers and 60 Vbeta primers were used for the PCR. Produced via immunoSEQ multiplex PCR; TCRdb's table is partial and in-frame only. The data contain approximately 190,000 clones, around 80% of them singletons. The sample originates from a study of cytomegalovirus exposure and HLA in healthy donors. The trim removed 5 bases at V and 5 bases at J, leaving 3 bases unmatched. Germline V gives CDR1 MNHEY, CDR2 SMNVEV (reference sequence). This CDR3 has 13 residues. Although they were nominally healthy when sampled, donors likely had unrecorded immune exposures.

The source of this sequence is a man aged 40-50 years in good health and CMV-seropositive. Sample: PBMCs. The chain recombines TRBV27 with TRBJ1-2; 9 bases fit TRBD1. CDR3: CASSRDRVYGYTF. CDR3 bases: TGTGCCAGCAGTAGGGACAGGGTGTATGGCTACACCTTC.